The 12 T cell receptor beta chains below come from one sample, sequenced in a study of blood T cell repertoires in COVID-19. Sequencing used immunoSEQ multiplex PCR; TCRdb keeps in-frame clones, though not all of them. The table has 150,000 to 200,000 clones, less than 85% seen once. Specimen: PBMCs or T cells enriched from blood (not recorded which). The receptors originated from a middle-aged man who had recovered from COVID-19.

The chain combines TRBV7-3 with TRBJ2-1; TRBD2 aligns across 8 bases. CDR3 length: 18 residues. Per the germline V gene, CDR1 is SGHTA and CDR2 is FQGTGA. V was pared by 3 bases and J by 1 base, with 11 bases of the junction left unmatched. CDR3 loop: CASSFKIGSGVSYNEQFF. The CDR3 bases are TGTGCCAGCAGCTTCAAGATAGGTAGCGGGGTTTCCTACAATGAGCAGTTCTTC.

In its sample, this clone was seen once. The CDR3 here is CAWSVSSLGGYGYTF. For the CDR3, the DNA is TGTGCCTGGAGTGTATCGAGTTTGGGGGGCTATGGCTACACCTTC. The rearrangement links TRBV30 to TRBJ1-2, with D possibly TRBD1 on 5 matching bases. The CDR3 is made up of 15 amino acids. Per the germline V gene, CDR1 is GTSNPN and CDR2 is SVGIG (reference sequence). V lost 0 bases to trimming and J lost 4 bases, with 15 bases between them.

For the CDR3, the DNA is TGTGCCAGCAGCCGCGACAGTTATGGTACTGAAGCTTTCTTT. Protein sequence: CASSRDSYGTEAFF. The J gene is TRBJ1-1, the V gene TRBV7-3; tentative D call: TRBD1 (5 bases). Trimming pared 5 bases from V and 5 bases from J, leaving 15 bases between. CDR3 size: 14 residues. Germline values: CDR1 SGHTA, CDR2 FQGTGA.

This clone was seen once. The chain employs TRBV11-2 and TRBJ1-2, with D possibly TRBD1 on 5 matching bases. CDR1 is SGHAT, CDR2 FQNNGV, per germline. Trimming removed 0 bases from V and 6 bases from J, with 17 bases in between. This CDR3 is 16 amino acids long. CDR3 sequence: CASSLDVRGGWNGYTF. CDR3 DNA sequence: TGTGCCAGCAGCTTAGATGTCCGCGGGGGGTGGAATGGCTACACCTTC.

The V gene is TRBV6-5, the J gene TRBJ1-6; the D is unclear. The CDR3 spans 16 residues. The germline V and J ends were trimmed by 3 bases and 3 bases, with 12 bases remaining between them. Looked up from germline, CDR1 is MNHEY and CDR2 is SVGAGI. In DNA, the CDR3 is TGTGCCAGCAGTTATTCCCAGGCCCTCTATAATTCACCCCTCCACTTT. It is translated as CASSYSQALYNSPLHF.

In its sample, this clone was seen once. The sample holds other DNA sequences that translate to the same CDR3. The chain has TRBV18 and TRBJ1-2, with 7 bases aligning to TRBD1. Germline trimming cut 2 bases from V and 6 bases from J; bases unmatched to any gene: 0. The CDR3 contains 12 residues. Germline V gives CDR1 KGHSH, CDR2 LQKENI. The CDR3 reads CASSPTGDGYTF. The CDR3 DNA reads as TGTGCCAGCTCACCAACAGGGGATGGCTACACCTTC.

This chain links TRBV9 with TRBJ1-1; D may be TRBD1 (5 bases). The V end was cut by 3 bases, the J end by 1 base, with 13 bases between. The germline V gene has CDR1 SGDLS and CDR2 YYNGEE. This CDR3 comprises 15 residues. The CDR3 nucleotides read TGTGCCAGCAGCGATCCGATGGGGGGGAACACTGAAGCTTTCTTT. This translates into CASSDPMGGNTEAFF. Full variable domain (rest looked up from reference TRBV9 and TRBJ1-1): DSGVTQTPKHLITATGQRVTLRCSPRSGDLSVYWYQQSLDQGLQFLIQYYNGEERAKGNILERFSAQQFPDLHSELNLSSLELGDSALYFCASSDPMGGNTEAFFGQGTRLTVV.

CDR3: CAIRVAGENIQYF. The CDR3, as DNA: TGTGCCATCCGGGTAGCGGGGGAAAACATTCAGTACTTC. The chain employs TRBV10-3 and TRBJ2-4, with 9 nucleotides matching TRBD2. V was pared by 8 bases and J by 5 bases, with 4 bases of the junction left unmatched. Germline assignment: CDR1 ENHRY and CDR2 SYGVKD. The CDR3 is 13 amino acids.

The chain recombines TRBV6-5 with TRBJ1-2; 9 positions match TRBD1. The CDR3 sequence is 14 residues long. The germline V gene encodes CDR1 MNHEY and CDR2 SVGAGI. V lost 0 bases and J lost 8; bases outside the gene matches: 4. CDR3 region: CASSYSLGQGGYTF. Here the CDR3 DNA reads TGTGCCAGCAGTTACTCGTTGGGACAGGGCGGCTACACCTTC.

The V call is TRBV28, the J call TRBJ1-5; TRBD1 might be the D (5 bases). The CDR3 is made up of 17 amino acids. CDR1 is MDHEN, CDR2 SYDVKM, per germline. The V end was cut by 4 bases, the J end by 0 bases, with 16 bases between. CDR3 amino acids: CASSSYPRQLSNQPQHF. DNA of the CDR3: TGTGCCAGCAGTTCTTATCCCCGACAGCTTAGCAATCAGCCCCAGCATTTT.

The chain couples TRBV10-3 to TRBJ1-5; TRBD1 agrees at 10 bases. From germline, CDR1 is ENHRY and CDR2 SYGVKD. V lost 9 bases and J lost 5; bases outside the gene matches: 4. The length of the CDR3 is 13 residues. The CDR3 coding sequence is TGTGCCATTCAGGACAGGGGGGATCAGCCCCAGCATTTT. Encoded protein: CAIQDRGDQPQHF.

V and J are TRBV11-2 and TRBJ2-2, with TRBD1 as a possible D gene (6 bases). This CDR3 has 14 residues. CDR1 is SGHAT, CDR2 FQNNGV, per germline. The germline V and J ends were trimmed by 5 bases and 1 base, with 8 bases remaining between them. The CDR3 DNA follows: TGTGCCAGCAGCCCAGGGGTGAACACCGGGGAGCTGTTTTTT. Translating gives CASSPGVNTGELFF. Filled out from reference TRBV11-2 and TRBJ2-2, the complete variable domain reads EAGVAQSPRYKIIEKRQSVAFWCNPISGHATLYWYQQILGQGPKLLIQFQNNGVVDDSQLPKDRFSAERLKGVDSTLKIQPAKLEDSAVYLCASSPGVNTGELFFGEGSRLTVL.